Detailed here is one TCR beta chain. Its antigen remains unknown. Clones were read by immunoSEQ multiplex PCR, and TCRdb kept only the in-frame ones, dropping some. The table lists 120,000 to 150,000 clones, approximately 91% of them singletons, with 1.5% to 2.5% in the top ten. Pooled in the analysis were second doses at about 4 or about 12 weeks. The CDR3 loop spans 15 amino acids. Germline V CDR1 and CDR2: LGHNA, YNFKEQ. J was trimmed by 5 bases and V by 0 bases; bases with no gene match: 7. This record belongs to a study of T cell responses to AZD1222 COVID-19 vaccine. Whole-study findings and limits: The study sampled repertoires only after the peak T cell response.

This clonotype was sampled from an adult who received the AZD1222 COVID-19 vaccine. The specimen comprised peripheral blood, sampled 28 days after the second AZD1222 dose. V is TRBV4-2 and J is TRBJ2-7, with 7 positions matching TRBD2. The CDR3 DNA sequence: TGTGCCAGCAGCCAAGACCTGGGGGGGTCAAACGAGCAGTACTTC. Protein sequence: CASSQDLGGSNEQYF.